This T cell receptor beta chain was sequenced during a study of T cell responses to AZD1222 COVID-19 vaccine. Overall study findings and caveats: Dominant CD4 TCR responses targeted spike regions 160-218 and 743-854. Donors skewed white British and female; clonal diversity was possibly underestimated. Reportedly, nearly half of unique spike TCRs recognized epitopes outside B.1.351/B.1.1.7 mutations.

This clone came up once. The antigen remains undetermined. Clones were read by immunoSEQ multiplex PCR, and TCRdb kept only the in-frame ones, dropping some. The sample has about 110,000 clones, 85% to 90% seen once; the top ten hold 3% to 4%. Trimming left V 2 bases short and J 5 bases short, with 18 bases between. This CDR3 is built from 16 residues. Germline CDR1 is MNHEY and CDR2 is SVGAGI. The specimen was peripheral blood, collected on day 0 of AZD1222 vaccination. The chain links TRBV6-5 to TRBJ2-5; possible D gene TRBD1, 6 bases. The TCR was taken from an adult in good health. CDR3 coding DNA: TGTGCCAGCAGTTACACGCCCACAGGGATTTTCGAGACCCAGTACTTC. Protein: CASSYTPTGIFETQYF.